This T cell receptor (beta chain) was recovered during a study of response to subunit inactivated influenza vaccine. Study-level results: After each seasonal influenza vaccination, few new T cells are recruited, the authors suggested.

CDR1 DFQATT and CDR2 SNEGSKA come from the germline V gene (reference sequence). The CDR3 contains 8 residues. TCRdb re-derived calls from the RT-PCR reads in MiXCR, one entry per CDR3 protein. The table records around 570,000 distinct CDR3 sequences, approximately 11% of them present only once. This clonotype has ten or more counts. The antigen is unknown. Germline and junction disagree at one end, which may indicate a read error. These data were also reused for a study on T cells expressing NK-cell markers. As that report states: Beta-chain TCR cDNA was generated via 5'RACE template switching with UMIs. Source material for TCR beta repertoires consisted of sorted CD3+CD56+NKG2C+, CD3+CD56+NKG2C- and CD3+CD56-NKG2C+ T cells. In a group of 5 or 6 donors, dominant NKG2C+ clonotypes represented roughly 1.0-7.0% of CD8+ T cells. Once again these clonotypes came out on top in the CD3+CD56-NKG2C+ fraction of several donors.

This specimen was PBMCs from blood, taken on the day of vaccination. This TCR came from a man between 50 and 59 years old who received an inactivated influenza vaccine. The chain combines TRBV20-1 with TRBJ2-1; perhaps TRBD2 as D (6 bases). CDR3 sequence (DNA): TGCAGTGCTGGGGACTTGCGCTTC. It encodes CSAGDLRF.